The table lists the clone carrying this T cell receptor (beta chain) with a few counts. The antigen is not known. The trim removed 0 bases at V and 4 bases at J, leaving 4 bases unmatched. Looked up from germline, CDR1 is PRHDT and CDR2 is FYEKMQ (reference sequence). CDR3 length: 15 amino acids. The data stem from a study of T cell repertoires in cytomegalovirus infection. MiXCR was run by TCRdb on the reads, yielding one entry per CDR3 protein. The sample consists of 750,000 to 900,000 distinct CDR3 sequences, roughly 29% of them appearing once. The V and J genes are TRBV13 and TRBJ1-1, with 8 positions matching TRBD1. Sequenced here: cultured CD8+ T cells from PBMCs, sampled from culture after CMV antigen stimulation. The receptor was derived from a human donor in good health (CMV status not recorded). Some clones in this sample may be carry-over from other donors' samples. CDR3 region: CASSLGLTGGTEAFF. The CDR3 bases are TGTGCCAGCAGCTTAGGCTTAACAGGGGGCACTGAAGCTTTCTTT.